The 8 T cell receptor beta chains listed next were all sequenced from one sample in a study of cytomegalovirus exposure and HLA in healthy donors. Primers included in the PCR were 60 Vbeta and 13 Jbeta primers. TCRdb's copy holds only in-frame clones and misses some; the assay was immunoSEQ multiplex PCR. The data contain about 130,000 clones, about 9.2% of them singletons. Sequenced: PBMCs. These TCRs come from a woman aged 40 to 50 in good health and CMV-seropositive.

The chain links TRBV6-1 to TRBJ2-6, with D uncertain. The ends were cut back, 3 bases at V and 3 bases at J, with 6 bases in the middle. The CDR3 runs 14 residues. Germline V gene lookup returns CDR1 MNHNS and CDR2 SASEGT. CDR3 sequence (DNA): TGTGCCAGCAGTGACGGTGGTGGGGCCAACGTCCTGACTTTC. This encodes CASSDGGGANVLTF.

This clone has just a few counts. CDR3: CASSFGLAGVQETQYF. In nucleotides, the CDR3 is TGTGCCAGCAGCTTTGGACTAGCGGGGGTTCAAGAGACCCAGTACTTC. This sequence joins TRBV7-2 and TRBJ2-5; 13 bases line up with TRBD2. The CDR3 extends over 16 amino acids. Looked up from germline, CDR1 is SGHTA and CDR2 is FQGNSA. V lost 3 bases and J lost 2; bases outside the gene matches: 3.

This sequence joins TRBV2 and TRBJ1-4; no reliable D call. CDR3 size: 13 residues. V lost 6 bases to trimming and J lost 10 bases, with 15 bases between them. Looked up from germline, CDR1 is SNHLY and CDR2 is FYNNEI. CDR3 sequence (DNA): TGTGCCAGCAGGAGGCAGGACGGGGTAAAACTGTTTTTT. Its protein product is CASRRQDGVKLFF.

This clone has more than one count but fewer than ten. This sequence joins TRBV9 and TRBJ1-1, with D possibly TRBD1 on 5 matching bases. Germline CDR1 is SGDLS and CDR2 is YYNGEE. The CDR3 is 13 residues long. Trimming shortened V by 3 bases and J by 0 bases, and 6 bases separated the two germline ends. The CDR3 DNA follows: TGTGCCAGCAGCGAAGGGGTGAACACTGAAGCTTTCTTT. Protein: CASSEGVNTEAFF.

The table lists this clone with a few counts. This chain uses TRBV20-1 with TRBJ2-3; tentatively, D is TRBD2 (5 bases). CDR1 and CDR2 (germline): DFQATT, SNEGSKA (reference sequence). V gave up 6 bases and J gave up 6 bases, with 10 bases separating them. The CDR3 runs 11 residues. The CDR3 loop is CSASRGDTQYF. CDR3 sequence (DNA): TGCAGTGCCAGTCGAGGGGATACGCAGTATTTT.

V usage is TRBV7-8 and J usage is TRBJ1-1; D is undetermined. CDR3 size: 13 residues. Between the trimmed V and J ends, which lost 1 base and 7 bases, there was a span of 10 bases. From germline, CDR1 is SGHVS and CDR2 FQNEAQ. CDR3 sequence (DNA): TGTGCCAGCAGCTTAGATATCCGGGTTGAAGCTTTCTTT. It specifies CASSLDIRVEAFF. Full variable domain (remainder filled in from reference TRBV7-8 and TRBJ1-1): GAGVSQSPRYKVAKRGQDVALRCDPISGHVSLFWYQQALGQGPEFLTYFQNEAQLDKSGLPSDRFFAERPEGSVSTLKIQRTQQEDSAVYLCASSLDIRVEAFFGQGTRLTVV.

The V and J genes are TRBV25-1 and TRBJ2-2; tentatively, D is TRBD1 (5 bases). The CDR3 is 14 residues long. V was trimmed by 4 bases and J by 5 bases, leaving 11 bases between them. Looked up from germline, CDR1 is MGHDK and CDR2 is SYGVNS. The CDR3 DNA follows: TGTGCCAGCAGTGTAATGGGGCGGACCGGGGAGCTGTTTTTT. It translates to CASSVMGRTGELFF.

This clone has just a few counts. The chain is built from TRBV6-1 and TRBJ2-2, with 8 nucleotides matching TRBD2. The germline V gene encodes CDR1 MNHNS and CDR2 SASEGT. The CDR3 runs 17 residues. With 4 bases clipped from V and 6 bases from J, the junction kept 13 bases outside the gene matches. This CDR3 is CASSGLRAGGRAGELFF. CDR3 DNA: TGTGCCAGCAGTGGCCTAAGGGCGGGGGGCCGGGCCGGGGAGCTGTTTTTT.